Sequencing of this TCR beta chain was carried out in a study of TIL therapy for anti-PD-1-resistant metastatic lung cancer. Study details: Tumor harvest preceded PD-1/PD-L1 blockade, followed by nivolumab treatment. Half of patients were current or former smokers.

Documented time point: pre-treatment sample, taken before nivolumab and TIL therapy. In regard to this clone: Its target is not known.

Study-wide points: The baseline peripheral repertoire was partially replaced by infused TIL clonotypes that later decayed. Patients were highly selected, enriched for treatment-naive, never-smoker and oncogene-addicted cases.

The germline CDR1 and CDR2 sequences are SGDLS and YYNGEE. This CDR3 is built from 15 residues. V shed 4 bases and J shed 6 bases, with 18 bases lying between them. The libraries were made with immunoSEQ v3. Method: immunoSEQ multiplex PCR; TCRdb's copy keeps in-frame clones and lacks some. The data show about 52,000 clones, around three quarters seen once. Source: blood, taken at baseline. The V call is TRBV9, the J call TRBJ2-3; D is perhaps TRBD2 (6 bases). The TCR sequence derives from a woman between 30 and 79 years old with non-small cell lung cancer. The CDR3 is CASSPRTGEGDTQYF. The CDR3 DNA reads as TGTGCCAGCAGCCCTCGCACGGGAGAGGGTGATACGCAGTATTTT.